The clone carrying this TCR beta chain was counted ten times or more. CDR1 and CDR2 (germline): DFQATT, SNEGSKA (reference sequence). Trimming took 2 bases from V and 4 from J, leaving 11 bases between them. CDR3 length equals 14 residues. The source of the sample is a study of T-cell reconstitution after alpha-beta-depleted transplantation in children. Unique molecular identifiers tagged the TCRbeta library. One entry per CDR3 protein results from TCRdb running MiXCR on the PCR reads. This sample has about 600,000 distinct CDR3 sequences; approximately 12% occur once, and the top ten carry about 2%. This chain links TRBV20-1 with TRBJ2-2, with a tentative D call TRBD1 (5 bases). The sample here was PBMCs, mostly from graft donor cells, taken 360 days after TCRalphabeta/CD19-depleted stem cell transplant. This TCR was sampled from a male patient aged 10-17 years who had a stem cell transplant for acute myeloid leukemia, so the T cells may come from the graft donor. The CDR3 sequence: CSARQGSGTGELFF. CDR3 nucleotide sequence: TGCAGTGCTAGACAGGGCTCCGGCACCGGGGAGCTGTTTTTT.